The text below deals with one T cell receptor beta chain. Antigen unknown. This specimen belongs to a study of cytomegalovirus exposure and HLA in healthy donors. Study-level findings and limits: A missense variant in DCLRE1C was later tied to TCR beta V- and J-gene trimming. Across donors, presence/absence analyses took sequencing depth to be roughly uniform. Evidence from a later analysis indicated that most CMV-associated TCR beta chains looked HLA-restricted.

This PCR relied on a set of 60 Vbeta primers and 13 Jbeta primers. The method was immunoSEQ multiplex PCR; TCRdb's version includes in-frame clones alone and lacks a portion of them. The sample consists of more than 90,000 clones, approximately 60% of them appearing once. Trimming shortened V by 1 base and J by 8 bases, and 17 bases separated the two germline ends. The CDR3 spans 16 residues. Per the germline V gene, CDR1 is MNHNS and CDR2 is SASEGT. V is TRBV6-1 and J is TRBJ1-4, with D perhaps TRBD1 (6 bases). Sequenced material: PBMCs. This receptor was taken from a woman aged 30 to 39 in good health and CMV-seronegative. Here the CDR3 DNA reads TGTGCCAGCAGTGAAGGTCCTACCAGGGGAACCGAAAAACTGTTTTTT. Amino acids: CASSEGPTRGTEKLFF.